This TCR beta chain appears in the sequencing data of a study of T cells in Graves' hyperthyroidism and ophthalmopathy. V gave up 5 bases and J gave up 7 bases; unmatched junction bases: 7. Germline V gives CDR1 SNHLY, CDR2 FYNNEI. This CDR3 is 16 amino acids long. Details on this clonotype: Its antigen is undetermined.

The CDR3 regions of TCR beta were amplified from RNA transcripts. During a first-round RT-PCR of the TCR CDR3, the HTBI primer set was used. TCRdb ran MiXCR on the multiplex PCR reads and lists one entry per CDR3 protein. The sample consists of 25,000 to 30,000 distinct CDR3 sequences, 45% of them appearing once. Regarding the study as a whole: Most clonotypes expanded in the thyroid (above 0.001) were also present in blood.

The chain uses TRBV2 and TRBJ2-1, with 14 bases fitting TRBD2. This receptor was obtained from a woman aged 25 to 39 with Graves' hyperthyroidism. Source material: blood. CDR3 residues: CASSPGLAGVVNEQFF. The CDR3, as DNA: TGTGCCAGCAGTCCGGGACTAGCGGGAGTGGTGAATGAGCAGTTCTTC. Combining the CDR3 with reference TRBV2 and TRBJ2-1 gives the whole variable domain EPEVTQTPSHQVTQMGQEVILRCVPISNHLYFYWYRQILGQKVEFLVSFYNNEISEKSEIFDDQFSVERPDGSNFTLKIRSTKLEDSAMYFCASSPGLAGVVNEQFFGPGTRLTVL.